The TCR beta chain described here comes from a study of blood T cells in healthy people across ages. The authors drew about 10 milliliters of peripheral blood from each donor. J was trimmed by 1 base and V by 4 bases; bases with no gene match: 0. There are 13 residues in the CDR3. This clonotype has a count of ten or more. A sample-barcoded 5' primer and a J-beta primer mix were used in a second PCR of about 6 to 12 cycles. TCRdb ran MiXCR on the 5' RACE reads and lists one entry per CDR3 protein. The repertoire holds 1.5 million to 1.8 million distinct CDR3 sequences, with approximately 39% as singletons.

Sequences were obtained from blood. The chain carries TRBV12-3 or TRBV12-4 and TRBJ2-5; 7 positions match TRBD1. This clonotype was obtained from a young woman in good health. The CDR3 protein is CASSWDSQETQYF. CDR3 in DNA: TGTGCCAGCAGTTGGGACAGCCAAGAGACCCAGTACTTC.